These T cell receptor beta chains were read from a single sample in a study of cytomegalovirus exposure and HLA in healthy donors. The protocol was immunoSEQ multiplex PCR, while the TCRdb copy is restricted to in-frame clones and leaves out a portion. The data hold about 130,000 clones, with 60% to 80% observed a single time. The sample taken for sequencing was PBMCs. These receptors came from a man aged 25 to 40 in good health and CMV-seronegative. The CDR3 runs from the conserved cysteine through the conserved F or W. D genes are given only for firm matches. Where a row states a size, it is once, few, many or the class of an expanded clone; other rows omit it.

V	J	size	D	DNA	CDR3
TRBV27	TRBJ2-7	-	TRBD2	TGTGCCAGCAGTTTATCGGGAGGGTACGACTACGAGCAGTACTTC	CASSLSGGYDYEQYF
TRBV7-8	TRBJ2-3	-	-	TGTGCCAGCAGCCCCCAAAGCACAGATACGCAGTATTTT	CASSPQSTDTQYF
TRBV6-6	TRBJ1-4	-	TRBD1	TGTGCCAGCAGTTTGGGACAGGCCGATAATGAAAAACTGTTTTTT	CASSLGQADNEKLFF
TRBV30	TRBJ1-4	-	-	TGTGCCTTGAGTTCGCCACTAACTAATGAAAAACTGTTTTTT	CALSSPLTNEKLFF
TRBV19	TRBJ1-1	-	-	TGTGCCAGTAGTCTTACAGTGAACACTGAAGCTTTCTTT	CASSLTVNTEAFF
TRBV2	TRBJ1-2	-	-	TGTGCCAGCAGCCCCCTTGCGTTGGGCTACACCTTC	CASSPLALGYTF
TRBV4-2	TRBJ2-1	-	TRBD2	TGTGCCAGCAGCCAAGATGTTACTAGCGGGCCGAGGAATGAGCAGTTCTTC	CASSQDVTSGPRNEQFF
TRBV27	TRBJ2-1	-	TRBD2	TGTGCCAGCAGTTTGGGAGGGGATGAGCAGTTCTTC	CASSLGGDEQFF
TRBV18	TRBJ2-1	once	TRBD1	TGTGCCAGCTCAATAGGGACAGGGGGCGTATATGTCAATGAGCAGTTCTTC	CASSIGTGGVYVNEQFF
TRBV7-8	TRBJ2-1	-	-	TGTGCCAGCAGCCCTCGGGAGCGTTATGGGAATGAGCAGTTCTTC	CASSPRERYGNEQFF
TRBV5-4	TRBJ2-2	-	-	TGTGCCAGCAGCCCCCGGTGGCTCGGGGACACCGGGGAGCTGTTTTTT	CASSPRWLGDTGELFF
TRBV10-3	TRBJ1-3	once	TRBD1	TGTGCCATCAGTCCTAGACAGGGCTCAAATGGAAACACCATATATTTT	CAISPRQGSNGNTIYF
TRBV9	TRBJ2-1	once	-	TGTGCCAGCAGCGGGCCCGCGGCAGGGTCAGTCAATGAGCAGTTCTTC	CASSGPAAGSVNEQFF
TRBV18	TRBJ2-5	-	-	TGTGCCAGCTCACCAAAGACGACGGGTGAGACCCAGTACTTC	CASSPKTTGETQYF
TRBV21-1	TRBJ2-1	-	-	TGTGCCAGCAGCAAAGGCGCTAGCGGGGGTGCCCGTGACAATGAGCAGTTCTTC	CASSKGASGGARDNEQFF
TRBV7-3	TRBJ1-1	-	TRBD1	TGTGCCAGCAGCCCCGGGACAGGCATGAACACTGAAGCTTTCTTT	CASSPGTGMNTEAFF
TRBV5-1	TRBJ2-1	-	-	TGCGCCAGCAGCTTGGGTACAGCGGTCTACAATGAGCAGTTCTTC	CASSLGTAVYNEQFF
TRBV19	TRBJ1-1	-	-	TGTGCCAGTAATAAACTATCGCCCTCAACCGCTGAAGCTTTCTTT	CASNKLSPSTAEAFF
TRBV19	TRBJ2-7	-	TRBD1	TGTGCCAGTAGTATAGAGGGACAGATAGGCTACGAGCAGTACTTC	CASSIEGQIGYEQYF
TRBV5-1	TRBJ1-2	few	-	TGCGCCAGCAGCTTGGGGGGCCTGTATGGCTACACCTTC	CASSLGGLYGYTF
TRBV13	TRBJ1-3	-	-	TGTGCCAGCAGCTTCGGTCACGGAAACACCATATATTTT	CASSFGHGNTIYF
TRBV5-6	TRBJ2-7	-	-	TGTGCCAGCAGCTTGGCGGCGCGCAGGGGAATGTTCTCCTACGAGCAGTACTTC	CASSLAARRGMFSYEQYF
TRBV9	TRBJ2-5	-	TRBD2	TGTGCCAGCAGCGTAGTGGCTAGCGGGAGGGCCGATGGAGCGACCCAGTACTTC	CASSVVASGRADGATQYF
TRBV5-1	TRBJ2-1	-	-	TGCGCCAGCAGCTTGGCCGCTGCAGTATATGAGCAGTTCTTC	CASSLAAAVYEQFF
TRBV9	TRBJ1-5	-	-	TGTGCCAGCAGCGTAGAGGACACCAATCAGCCCCAGCATTTT	CASSVEDTNQPQHF
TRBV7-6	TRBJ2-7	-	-	TGTGCCAGCAGTTTCAACCAGGGTTTCACCTACGAGCAGTACTTC	CASSFNQGFTYEQYF
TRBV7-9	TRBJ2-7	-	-	TGTGCCAGCAGCGCTAGCTCCTACGAGCAGTACTTC	CASSASSYEQYF
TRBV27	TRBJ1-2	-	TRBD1	TGTGCCAGCAGTGCAGGGGGGATGTATTATGGCTACACCTTC	CASSAGGMYYGYTF
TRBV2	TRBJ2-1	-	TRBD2	TGTGCCAGCAGCCGCCCTAGCGGGAGTTACAATGAGCAGTTCTTC	CASSRPSGSYNEQFF
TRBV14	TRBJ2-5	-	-	TGTGCCAGCAGCCAAGATTGGGGCAGGGCCGAGACCCAGTACTTC	CASSQDWGRAETQYF
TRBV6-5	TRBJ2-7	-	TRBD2	TGTGCCAGCAGTTTAGCGGGAGGCTACGAGCAGTACTTC	CASSLAGGYEQYF
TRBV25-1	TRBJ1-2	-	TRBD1	TGTGCCAGCAGTGGACAGGGACCTGGCTACACCTTC	CASSGQGPGYTF
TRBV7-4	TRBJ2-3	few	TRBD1	TGTGCCAGCAGCTCAGGGAAGGGACAGGGGATAGCAGATACGCAGTATTTT	CASSSGKGQGIADTQYF
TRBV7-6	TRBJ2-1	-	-	TGTGCCAGCAGCCTCACTAGTAACAATGAGCAGTTCTTC	CASSLTSNNEQFF
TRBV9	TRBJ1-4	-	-	TGTGCCAGCAGCGTATCGGGAGCAACTAATGAAAAACTGTTTTTT	CASSVSGATNEKLFF
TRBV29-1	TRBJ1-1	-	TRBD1	TGCAGCGTCTCCCCCGGGACAGCGAACACTGAAGCTTTCTTT	CSVSPGTANTEAFF
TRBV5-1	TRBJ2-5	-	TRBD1	TGCGCCAGCAGCGCGGACAGGGGGCTAGGGGAGACCCAGTACTTC	CASSADRGLGETQYF
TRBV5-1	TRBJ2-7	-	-	TGCGCCAGCGGCTGGACATCTGACAACGAGCAGTACTTC	CASGWTSDNEQYF
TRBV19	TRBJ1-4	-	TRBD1	TGTGCCAGTAGTACGACAGGGATGGATGAAAAACTGTTTTTT	CASSTTGMDEKLFF
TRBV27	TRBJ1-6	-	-	TGTGCCAGCAGTCTCTATATAGGGACACTCGCCTATAATTCACCCCTCCACTTT	CASSLYIGTLAYNSPLHF
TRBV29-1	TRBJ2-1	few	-	TGCAGCGTGACGACAGACAATTACAATGAGCAGTTCTTC	CSVTTDNYNEQFF
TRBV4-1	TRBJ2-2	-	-	TGCGCCAGCAGCCAAGGACTTAGACCCTTGGGCGGGGAGCTGTTTTTT	CASSQGLRPLGGELFF
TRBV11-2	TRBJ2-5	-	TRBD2	TGTGCCAGCAGCTTGGGGACTAGCGGGGACCAAGAGACCCAGTACTTC	CASSLGTSGDQETQYF
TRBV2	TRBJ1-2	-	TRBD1	TGTGCCAGCGGAAGAGGACAGGGGGCAGGTGGCTACACCTTC	CASGRGQGAGGYTF
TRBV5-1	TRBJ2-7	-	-	TGCGCCAGCAGCCCAGACAGCTTAGGGGAGCAGTACTTC	CASSPDSLGEQYF
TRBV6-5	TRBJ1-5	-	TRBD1	TGTGCCAGCGGGGACAGAAAGAATCAGCCCCAGCATTTT	CASGDRKNQPQHF
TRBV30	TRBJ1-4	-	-	TGTGCCTGGAGTGTACAGGGCCCTAATGAAAAACTGTTTTTT	CAWSVQGPNEKLFF
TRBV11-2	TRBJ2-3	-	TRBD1	TGTGCCAGCAGCTTAGGGGACAGGTTCACAGATACGCAGTATTTT	CASSLGDRFTDTQYF
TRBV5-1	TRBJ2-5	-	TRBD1	TGCGCCAGCAGCTTGCAGGGACAGCAAGAGACCCAGTACTTC	CASSLQGQQETQYF
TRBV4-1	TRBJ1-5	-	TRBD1	TGCGCCAGCAGCCAATTCCCCACAGGGGATCAGCCCCAGCATTTT	CASSQFPTGDQPQHF
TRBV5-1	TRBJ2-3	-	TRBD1	TGCGCCAGCAGCCTAGTGACAGGGTCCCTCGGCACAGATACGCAGTATTTT	CASSLVTGSLGTDTQYF
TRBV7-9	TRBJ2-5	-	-	TGTGCCAGCAGCTTAGCGAGACCAGGGATCCAAGAGACCCAGTACTTC	CASSLARPGIQETQYF
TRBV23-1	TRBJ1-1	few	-	TGCGCCAGCAGTCAATATTTTGGAGCTGAACACGAGAATGAAGCTTTCTTT	CASSQYFGAEHENEAFF
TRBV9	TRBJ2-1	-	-	TGTGCCAGTGGACTAAGCAGTTACAATGAGCAGTTCTTC	CASGLSSYNEQFF
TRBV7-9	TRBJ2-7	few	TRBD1	TGTGCCAGCAGCCCATGGACAGGGAGCTCCTACGAGCAGTACTTC	CASSPWTGSSYEQYF